This T cell receptor (beta chain) was profiled in a study of CD4 T cells in relation to SARS-CoV-2 and coronaviruses (dated by TCRdb to about 2021). About the full investigation: In the ViraFEST assay, PBMCs were cultured with antigen for around eleven days, after which TCR beta CDR3s were sequenced to identify antigen-specific clonal expansions. An HIV-1 Nef peptide pool or a no-peptide culture served as the negative reference condition. The Adaptive Biotechnologies TCR-sequencing kit was used for samples from a few pre-COVID donors and for the naive versus memory experiments, whereas the other data were Illumina-based. Memory CD4+ T cell crossreactivity between SARS-CoV-2 and common cold coronavirus spike proteins was assessed at the TCR clonotype level in the study. For other donors in the study, expansion assays were sequenced with a different, Illumina-based TCR-beta assay. Patient-derived lymphoblastoid cell lines were used to map the HLA restriction of shared crossreactive spike epitopes. What the study reported, not specific to this receptor: The study was constrained by small numbers of patients and of tested TCRs. Pre-pandemic and post-infection samples were not both contributed by any donor, so tracing of the source of pre-existing responses was limited. Since the crossreactivity analysis centred on spike protein, crossreactivity against other viral proteins was not assessed. Roughly 67% of donors had memory CD4+ clonotypes that crossrecognized SARS-CoV-2 and at least one common cold coronavirus spike. Compared with monoreactive clones, crossreactive clones had significantly weaker SARS-CoV-2-driven expansion, a result consistent with antigenic imprinting.

This clone turned up a few times. The antigen this receptor binds is unknown. Per-base quality was not reported, and no clone a single base away is much larger than it. CD4+ T cells from unexposed donors were collected before the COVID-19 pandemic (2011-2018). After about 9 days of culture, CD4+ T cells were isolated with the EasySep CD4+ T cell isolation kit. As cell number allowed, CD4+ T cells from unexposed donors were tested for reactivity to SARS-CoV-2 S and N and to four common cold coronavirus spike pools. About 2 million PBMCs per well were cultured in IMDM with around 5% human AB serum and 9.5 to 10 IU/ml IL-2. Half of the culture medium was replaced with fresh IL-2-containing medium on days 3 and 7. In general, every peptide culture condition was set up in three replicate wells. The leukapheresis product used for the unexposed donors was purchased from a commercial source. PBMCs were isolated from leukapheresis product or whole blood by Ficoll-Paque PLUS gradient centrifugation. PBMCs were either cryopreserved at -140°C or used fresh in the expansion assay. The QIAamp Micro DNA Kit was used to extract genomic DNA from the CD4+ T cells.

Library generation was performed with the immunoSEQ multiplex PCR assay. On the study's bioinformatics: During preprocessing, nonproductive sequences were removed, along with CDR3s that did not begin with C, did not end with F or W, or were shorter than 7 amino acids. The MANAFEST web app identified antigen-specific clonotypes based on expansion compared with the reference and other culture wells. A clone was considered positive if the clone showed significant expansion compared with the reference culture in 2 of 3 replicate wells at an FDR below 0.05. To be called positive, a clone also had to show significant expansion compared with every other tandem well and an odds ratio greater than 5. After three terminal residues were trimmed from each end, CDR3 homology was quantified as pairwise Levenshtein distance using the stringdist R package. The source is immuneACCESS, and TCRdb retained only in-frame sequences with V and J called. Part of the clones is not carried over; for the studies checked, unresolved V genes explain less than half of this, and the remainder is unexplained. The DNA was the basis for D and trimming; V, J and clone size are from that table. This sample has about 20,000 clones in its table, and 65% to 70% of those were observed once. Clones ranked in the top ten supply around 17% of the sample.

V was cut back by 5 bases and J by 3 bases, leaving a gap of 10 bases between them. Measured from the cysteine to the phenylalanine, the CDR3 is 14 residues long. Only CDR3 DNA remains: 42 bases, in frame from the first base. As encoded in the germline V gene (reference sequence), CDR1 is SEHNR while CDR2 is FQNEAQ. The chain is assembled from TRBV7-9 and TRBJ2-2; TRBD1 might be the D gene, on 5 matching bases. This clonotype originated in a human donor in good health. Sequencing was done on a sample of CD4+ T cells from PBMCs, cultured in vitro. The nucleotide sequence reads TGTGCCAGCAGCCAGGACACTGACACCGGGGAGCTGTTTTTT. This is translated as CASSQDTDTGELFF.